The present TCR beta chain was sequenced within a study of blood T cell repertoires in COVID-19 (TCRdb year 2020). Notes on the research overall: Recovered participants in ImmuneRACE Cohort 3 were defined as having two consecutive negative NP/OP PCR tests, clearance from a healthcare professional, or resolution of symptoms. Samples came from the ongoing ImmuneRACE study (first 160 participants) plus 1,254 subjects from 6 global collaborators. The material from the prospective study consisted of cDNA or gDNA derived from T cells, B-cell-depleted T cells, or PBMCs. Collaborator samples came from the United States, Italy and Spain and covered acute and convalescent phases of COVID-19. The sample metadata nearly always contained a de-identified subject ID, COVID-19 status, age in years and sex. Deeply sampled blood TCRbeta repertoires from subjects exposed to, actively infected with, or recovered from COVID-19 were included in the dataset. The repertoires were released in a freely available public database intended as a resource for research on the immune response to SARS-CoV-2. Where HLA class I and class II types were available, the types were taken from metadata supplied by the sample provider, not from assay-based typing. The full study reports these points: How much clinical and demographic metadata was included differed by source and by participant, and the metadata was provided uncurated.

Participants in the prospective study were aged about 18 to 95 years, lived in approximately 26 United States geographic areas, and enrolled through a virtual design. In the prospective study, cohorts were assigned on the basis of participant-reported clinical history obtained from a screening survey and a study questionnaire. In the prospective study, mobile phlebotomists collected whole blood, serum and a nasopharyngeal or oropharyngeal swab from each participant. Additional blood draws and questionnaires over an approximately 2-month period could optionally be provided by prospective study participants. Before DNA extraction, prospective study blood samples were shipped either frozen or at room temperature. In its sample, this clone was seen a few times. Its antigen is unknown. No clone much larger than this one lies a single base away; base qualities are absent. The germline V gene encodes CDR1 SGHNT and CDR2 YENEEA. From V the trimming removes 1 base and from J it removes 7 bases, while the gene matches leave 5 bases of the junction unaccounted for. The CDR3 goes from the cysteine to the phenylalanine over 14 residues. Only CDR3 DNA is held: 42 bases, read in frame from base 1.

The immunoSEQ Assay, a bias-controlled multiplex PCR, was used to amplify TCRbeta CDR3 regions from genomic DNA. The source study handled its data this way. Nucleated cell counts per sample were estimated from amplification of reference gene primers within the assay. Sequence reads were collapsed and filtered to measure the absolute abundance of every unique TCRbeta CDR3 rearrangement. For each sample, productive Simpson clonality was calculated as the square root of Simpson's diversity index over productive rearrangements. TCRdb re-hosts the immuneACCESS table, in-frame sequences only. Its copies lack some clones; in the studies checked, an unresolved V gene accounts for under half of them, and the cause for the rest is not known. V and J calls and clone size are copied from that table; D and trimming were computed from the DNA. This sample is represented by around 140,000 clones; 84% of them were singletons. Around 3.9% of the sample lies in the top ten.

This receptor chain uses TRBV11-3 and TRBJ1-1, and TRBD1 aligns with 8 junction nucleotides. The clonotype originates from a man in his forties or fifties in a cohort exposed to, infected with or recovered from COVID-19 (not recorded which). Sample: PBMCs or T cells enriched from blood (not recorded which). For the CDR3, the sequence is CASSLGQGIGEAFF. Read as DNA, the sequence is TGTGCCAGCAGCTTAGGACAGGGGATCGGTGAAGCTTTCTTT.